This T cell receptor (beta chain) was sequenced for a study of blood T cell repertoires in COVID-19. The CDR3 contains 15 residues. Germline V gene lookup returns CDR1 MNHEY and CDR2 SVGAGI. The J segment lost 3 bases and the V segment lost 7 bases, leaving 12 bases of the junction unmatched. The assay was immunoSEQ multiplex PCR, and TCRdb's table has in-frame clones only and misses some. The sample records about 69,000 clones, 60% to 85% being singletons. The V call is TRBV6-5, the J call TRBJ2-7; TRBD1 agrees at 7 bases. This TCR came from a man between 60 and 75 years old with acute or convalescent COVID-19. The sequencing sample was made of peripheral blood. The CDR3 reads CASTPDGTENYEQYF. The DNA for the CDR3 is TGTGCCAGCACCCCAGACGGGACAGAAAACTACGAGCAGTACTTC.